Shown below are 2 T cell receptor beta chains from a single sample sequenced in a study of T cells in Graves' hyperthyroidism and ophthalmopathy. Amplification targeted TCR beta CDR3 regions from RNA transcripts. HTBI primers were employed in a first-round RT-PCR of the TCR CDR3. TCRdb reprocessed the multiplex PCR reads with MiXCR, giving one entry per CDR3 protein. In the table there are 500,000 to 750,000 distinct CDR3 sequences, more than 15% of which are singletons. Sequenced: blood. These receptors were obtained from a woman younger than 45 with Graves' hyperthyroidism.

V usage is TRBV27 and J usage is TRBJ1-6; D is perhaps TRBD1 (5 bases). Germline values: CDR1 MNHEY, CDR2 SMNVEV (reference sequence). The length of the CDR3 is 14 residues. Trimming took 5 bases from V and 9 from J, leaving 14 bases between them. The CDR3 bases are TGTGCCAGCAGTCTCGGGGGAGGCGGTTCACCCCTCCACTTT. As protein: CASSLGGGGSPLHF.

This clonotype was detected many times. The J gene is TRBJ2-4, the V gene TRBV4-1, with 7 bases that match TRBD1. The CDR3 runs to 14 residues. V lost 0 bases and J lost 8; bases outside the gene matches: 4. CDR1 and CDR2 from the germline V gene are MGHRA and YSYEKL. CDR3 sequence (DNA): TGCGCCAGCAGCCAAGAGACAGGGCTCTACATTCAGTACTTC. It codes for CASSQETGLYIQYF.